The next 27 T cell receptor beta chains were all read from a single sample in a study of radiation and T cells in renal cell carcinoma. Sample treatment: 15 Gy SBRT to primary tumor, nephrectomy 4 weeks later. Only in-frame clones appear in the TCRdb table, and some are missing; sequencing was by immunoSEQ multiplex PCR. The sample has over 15,000 clones; about 60% are singletons. Sequencing was performed on tumor tissue, taken from a patient whose treatment included radiotherapy and nephrectomy. Every receptor here comes from a woman in her 70s with renal cell carcinoma.

CDR3 nucleotides: TGTGCCAGTGGACTAGCGGGGTCTGGGGCCAACGTCCTGACTTTC. Protein: CASGLAGSGANVLTF. The rearrangement joins TRBV19 to TRBJ2-6; 12 bases are a match to TRBD2. The CDR3 is 15 amino acids. V lost 8 bases to trimming and J lost 1 base; unmatched junction nucleotides: 0. The germline V gene has CDR1 LNHDA and CDR2 SQIVND (reference sequence).

V and J are TRBV7-9 and TRBJ2-3, with D possibly being TRBD1 or TRBD2 (5 bases each). This CDR3 region has 15 residues. The germline gives CDR1 SEHNR, CDR2 FQNEAQ (reference sequence). V was trimmed by 5 bases and J by 2 bases, leaving 14 bases between them. In DNA form, the CDR3 reads TGTGCCAGCAGCCCTCCCGGGACGGCCACAGATACGCAGTATTTT. Protein: CASSPPGTATDTQYF.

This chain connects TRBV5-1 to TRBJ1-2; a possible D gene is TRBD1 (5 bases). CDR1 SGHRS and CDR2 YFSETQ come from the germline V gene. The V end was cut by 2 bases, the J end by 5 bases, with 16 bases between. The CDR3 runs to 15 residues. CDR3 coding DNA: TGCGCCAGCAGCTTTGCCCCAGGGAACTATTATGGCTACACCTTC. Its protein is CASSFAPGNYYGYTF.

This clone showed up just once. This chain links TRBV7-2 with TRBJ2-3, with a possible D match to TRBD1 (5 bases). The germline V and J ends were trimmed by 5 bases and 4 bases, with 10 bases remaining between them. The V gene's germline CDR1 is SGHTA and CDR2 FQGNSA. The CDR3 has 13 residues. The CDR3 region is CASSVTGPDTQYF. DNA of the CDR3: TGTGCCAGCAGCGTTACAGGCCCAGATACGCAGTATTTT.

The rearrangement uses TRBV9 and TRBJ2-2; D possibly corresponds to TRBD2 (5 bases). Trimming shortened V by 2 bases and J by 0 bases, and 14 bases separated the two germline ends. CDR1 is SGDLS, CDR2 YYNGEE, per germline. The CDR3 runs to 17 residues. The CDR3: CASSVSLGSANTGELFF. In DNA, the CDR3 is TGTGCCAGCAGCGTCAGCTTGGGGAGCGCGAACACCGGGGAGCTGTTTTTT.

The gene calls are TRBV10-3 and TRBJ2-2; 10 bases fit TRBD1. The V and J ends lost 9 bases and 3 bases, in that order; junction bases with no gene match: 4. The CDR3 is 14 amino acids. Germline CDR1 ENHRY, CDR2 SYGVKD. Here the CDR3 reads CAMRQGADTGELFF. The CDR3 DNA sequence: TGTGCCATGAGACAGGGGGCCGACACCGGGGAGCTGTTTTTT.

This clone occurred a few times. V usage is TRBV15 and J usage is TRBJ1-1; D call uncertain. The CDR3 covers 13 residues. Germline V gives CDR1 LNHNV, CDR2 YYDKDF (reference sequence). Trimming stripped 3 bases from V and 1 base from J, with 6 bases between. The CDR3 loop is CATSSRGNTEAFF. The CDR3 nucleotides are TGTGCCACCAGCAGCCGGGGGAACACTGAAGCTTTCTTT.

This clone was picked up one time. The rearrangement joins TRBV11-2 to TRBJ1-1; D may be TRBD1 (6 bases). The CDR3 has 12 amino acids. Trimming removed 1 base at V and 10 bases at J, with 10 bases between. Per the germline V gene, CDR1 is SGHAT and CDR2 is FQNNGV. The CDR3 sequence: CASSLGRGVAFF. The CDR3 nucleotides are TGTGCCAGCAGCTTAGGGAGGGGGGTAGCTTTCTTT. The full variable domain, with the rest looked up from reference TRBV11-2 and TRBJ1-1, is EAGVAQSPRYKIIEKRQSVAFWCNPISGHATLYWYQQILGQGPKLLIQFQNNGVVDDSQLPKDRFSAERLKGVDSTLKIQPAKLEDSAVYLCASSLGRGVAFFGQGTRLTVV.

CDR3 nucleotides: TGTGCCAGCAGTTTAGCAGGTTCTAACTATGGCTACACCTTC. Amino acids: CASSLAGSNYGYTF. The gene calls are TRBV27 and TRBJ1-2; D is uncertain. Germline CDR1 is MNHEY and CDR2 is SMNVEV (reference sequence). The length of the CDR3 is 14 residues. V shed 2 bases and J shed 0 bases, with 7 bases lying between them.

The CDR3 nucleotides are TGTGCCAGCAGTTTATCGCCCAGGGGTGCATCGAGTAGCAATCAGCCCCAGCATTTT. The encoded protein is CASSLSPRGASSSNQPQHF. The rearrangement joins TRBV27 to TRBJ1-5; a possible D gene is TRBD1 (6 bases). The germline CDR1 and CDR2 sequences are MNHEY and SMNVEV (reference sequence). This CDR3 has 19 residues. Trimming took off 0 bases at V and 0 bases at J, with 18 bases between the two ends.

The V call is TRBV5-1, the J call TRBJ2-1; D is possibly TRBD2 (5 bases). Germline V gene sequence: CDR1 SGHRS, CDR2 YFSETQ. The V and J ends lost 1 base and 0 bases respectively, with 8 bases between them. The CDR3 covers 15 residues. The chain's CDR3 is CASSLSSSSYNEQFF. The CDR3 bases are TGCGCCAGCAGCTTGTCTAGCTCCTCCTACAATGAGCAGTTCTTC.

The V gene is TRBV5-1, the J gene TRBJ1-3, with D unclear. V gave up 4 bases and J gave up 4 bases, with 6 bases separating them. CDR1 is SGHRS, CDR2 YFSETQ, per germline. The CDR3 is 12 residues long. The CDR3 loop reads CASSGKGNTIYF. DNA for the CDR3: TGCGCCAGCAGCGGGAAAGGAAACACCATATATTTT.

This clone was seen a handful of times. This CDR3 is also generated by other DNA sequences in the sample. The chain recombines TRBV6-6 with TRBJ1-2; D is unresolved. Germline lookup yields CDR1 MNHNY and CDR2 SVGAGI (reference sequence). The CDR3 loop spans 14 amino acids. Trimming shortened V by 0 bases and J by 4 bases, and 9 bases separated the two germline ends. The CDR3 DNA sequence: TGTGCCAGCAGTTACTCGGCGACTCTCTATGGCTACACCTTC. This codes for CASSYSATLYGYTF.

The chain combines TRBV6-4 with TRBJ1-1; no clear D gene. The CDR3 is made up of 16 amino acids. Germline V gene lookup returns CDR1 MRHNA and CDR2 SNTAGT. V was cut by 6 bases and J by 0 bases, with 17 bases left in between. The CDR3 loop is CASSYTSRSMNTEAFF. The DNA for the CDR3 is TGTGCCAGCAGCTACACCAGCAGGAGCATGAACACTGAAGCTTTCTTT.

The chain couples TRBV6-1 to TRBJ2-1; D unclear. The V gene lost 5 bases and the J gene lost 4 bases, with 12 bases spanning the gap. Germline V gives CDR1 MNHNS, CDR2 SASEGT. The CDR3 totals 14 residues. The CDR3 region has the DNA TGTGCCAGCAGTCGGCAGCTCCAGTACAATGAGCAGTTCTTC. This codes for CASSRQLQYNEQFF.

This clone was recorded a few times. The V gene is TRBV2, the J gene TRBJ2-1; weak D call: TRBD2 (6 bases). Germline loops: CDR1 SNHLY, CDR2 FYNNEI. CDR3 length equals 17 residues. V was cut by 1 base and J by 6 bases, with 19 bases left in between. CDR3 loop: CASSEGVGRRILNEQFF. The CDR3 DNA follows: TGTGCCAGCAGTGAAGGAGTCGGGAGACGGATCCTCAATGAGCAGTTCTTC.

This clone was observed once. This chain connects TRBV4-2 to TRBJ1-5; 8 bases agree with TRBD1. The V segment lost 4 bases and the J segment 8 bases; nucleotides outside the gene matches: 10. Germline CDR1 and CDR2: LGHNA and YNFKEQ. The CDR3 runs 15 residues. DNA for the CDR3: TGTGCCAGCAGCCCTTCACCGGACAGGGAGAAGCCCCAGCATTTT. Translation gives CASSPSPDREKPQHF.

The rearrangement links TRBV2 to TRBJ1-3; 7 nucleotides agree with TRBD1. The CDR3 contains 13 residues. CDR1 is SNHLY and CDR2 is FYNNEI in the germline V gene. Unmatched junction bases numbered 6, after V lost 7 bases and J lost 6 bases. Written as DNA, the CDR3 is TGTGCCAGCATCGGACAGGCCCCAAACACCATATATTTT. Its protein product is CASIGQAPNTIYF.

This rearrangement joins TRBV29-1 to TRBJ2-4, with D maybe TRBD1 (6 bases). CDR1 and CDR2 (germline): SQVTM, ANQGSEA. Trimming removed 2 bases at V and 6 bases at J, with 20 bases between. CDR3 length: 16 amino acids. CDR3 sequence (DNA): TGCAGCGTTGAAAGTTATACGCCATTCAGGGGAAACATTCAGTACTTC. It is translated as CSVESYTPFRGNIQYF.

The gene calls are TRBV14 and TRBJ2-7; unclear D gene. Trimming cost V 1 base and J 3 bases, with 10 bases left between them. Germline V CDR1 and CDR2: SGHDN, FVKESK. This CDR3 spans 14 amino acids. CDR3 protein: CASSQGQGFYEQYF. CDR3 nucleotides: TGTGCCAGCAGCCAAGGTCAAGGCTTCTACGAGCAGTACTTC. Supplemented by reference TRBV14 and TRBJ2-7, the full variable domain reads EAGVTQFPSHSVIEKGQTVTLRCDPISGHDNLYWYRRVMGKEIKFLLHFVKESKQDESGMPNNRFLAERTGGTYSTLKVQPAELEDSGVYFCASSQGQGFYEQYFGPGTRLTVT.

Points on this clone: The sample contains more than one DNA sequence encoding this CDR3. The chain is built from TRBV15 and TRBJ2-6, with TRBD1 as a possible D gene (6 bases). Germline CDR1 is LNHNV and CDR2 is YYDKDF (reference sequence). This CDR3 region has 19 residues. Trimming took off 0 bases at V and 2 bases at J, with 17 bases between the two ends. The CDR3: CATSREVPRQAAGANVLTF. The CDR3 nucleotides are TGTGCCACCAGCAGAGAAGTGCCCCGACAGGCCGCTGGGGCCAACGTCCTGACTTTC.

The chain combines TRBV7-8 with TRBJ2-7; 10 bases match TRBD1. The length of the CDR3 is 16 residues. After removal of 4 bases from V and 9 bases from J, the junction contained 15 bases not matched to a gene. Germline CDR1 reads SGHVS; CDR2 reads FQNEAQ. CDR3 bases: TGTGCCAGCAGCTCTAGTGGCGGGACAGGGGTCTTGGTGCAGTACTTC. This encodes CASSSSGGTGVLVQYF.

The count of this clone is one. The CDR3 loop reads CASSQDIGTGADTQYF. The CDR3 bases are TGTGCCAGCAGCCAAGATATCGGTACAGGGGCAGATACGCAGTATTTT. J is TRBJ2-3 and V is TRBV4-2; 7 bases are a match to TRBD1. There are 16 residues in the CDR3. The germline V gene encodes CDR1 LGHNA and CDR2 YNFKEQ. Germline trimming cut 0 bases from V and 4 bases from J; bases unmatched to any gene: 7.

This clone showed up just a few times. The V and J genes are TRBV28 and TRBJ1-3, with D uncertain. From germline, CDR1 is MDHEN and CDR2 SYDVKM. The V gene lost 8 bases and the J gene lost 6 bases, with 14 bases spanning the gap. The CDR3 covers 13 residues. The DNA for the CDR3 is TGTGCCAGCGAACGGCCAGTGGAAAACACCATATATTTT. This encodes CASERPVENTIYF.

Notes on this clone: The sample holds other DNA sequences that translate to the same CDR3. The chain carries TRBV7-2 and TRBJ1-2; 7 nucleotides line up with TRBD1. The germline V gene encodes CDR1 SGHTA and CDR2 FQGNSA. With 0 bases clipped from V and 5 bases from J, the junction kept 0 bases outside the gene matches. The CDR3 length is 13 residues. The CDR3 DNA is TGTGCCAGCAGCTTAGCACAGGGGTATGGCTACACCTTC. It specifies CASSLAQGYGYTF. Filled out from reference TRBV7-2 and TRBJ1-2, the complete variable domain reads GAGVSQSPSNKVTEKGKDVELRCDPISGHTALYWYRQSLGQGLEFLIYFQGNSAPDKSGLPSDRFSAERTGGSVSTLTIQRTQQEDSAVYLCASSLAQGYGYTFGSGTRLTVV.

The chain recombines TRBV19 with TRBJ1-1, with TRBD1 matching over 7 bases. Germline V gene lookup returns CDR1 LNHDA and CDR2 SQIVND (reference sequence). This CDR3 has 12 residues. J lost 7 bases, V lost 5 bases, and 4 bases had no gene match. The CDR3 is CASSPRTGEAFF. CDR3 nucleotides: TGTGCCAGTAGTCCCCGGACAGGTGAAGCTTTCTTT.

The CDR3 spells CASSADTTGAEAFF. Here the CDR3 DNA reads TGTGCCAGCAGCGCCGACACGACAGGGGCCGAAGCTTTCTTT. The gene calls are TRBV9 and TRBJ1-1, with TRBD1 matching 8 bases. The trim removed 3 bases at V and 8 bases at J, leaving 9 bases unmatched. Looked up from germline, CDR1 is SGDLS and CDR2 is YYNGEE. CDR3 size: 14 residues.